These T cell receptor beta chains were read from a single sample in a study of beta chain features in type 1 diabetes. TCRdb's table, derived via immunoSEQ multiplex PCR, lists solely in-frame clones and lacks some. The sample shows some 120,000 clones, around 15% of them seen only once. The sample taken for sequencing was central memory CD4+ T cells from blood. The receptors were sampled from a man between 18 and 35 years old with type 1 diabetes. Each CDR3 is given with its conserved first and last residue. D genes are given only for firm matches. Size tells how often a clone was seen (once, few, many) or the class of an expanded clone, and some rows leave it out.

v_call	j_call	clone_size	d_call	cdr3_aa	cdr3_nt
TRBV2	TRBJ2-3	few	TRBD1	CASSGWGQGTGVVGTDTQYF	TGTGCCAGCAGTGGATGGGGACAGGGGACAGGAGTCGTCGGCACAGATACGCAGTATTTT
TRBV5-4	TRBJ1-5	NA	NA	CASSRGPNQPQHF	TGTGCCAGCAGCCGGGGACCGAATCAGCCCCAGCATTTT
TRBV9	TRBJ2-1	few	NA	CASSVAIGDSNNEQFF	TGTGCCAGCAGCGTAGCTATAGGGGACTCCAACAATGAGCAGTTCTTC
TRBV6-6	TRBJ2-7	NA	TRBD2	CASSYGTSYEQYF	TGTGCCAGCAGTTATGGGACTAGCTACGAGCAGTACTTC
TRBV7-2	TRBJ1-2	NA	NA	CASSLAPRGYTF	TGTGCCAGCAGCTTAGCGCCCCGGGGCTACACCTTC
TRBV29-1	TRBJ1-2	NA	NA	CSVEDYLNYGYTF	TGCAGCGTTGAGGACTACCTTAACTATGGCTACACCTTC
TRBV7-9	TRBJ1-2	NA	NA	CASSLEGGRRNGYTF	TGTGCCAGCAGCTTAGAAGGGGGGCGCCGGAATGGCTACACCTTC
TRBV5-1	TRBJ2-1	NA	NA	CASTTGGRPSSYNEQFF	TGCGCCAGCACCACTGGGGGCCGGCCGAGCTCCTACAATGAGCAGTTCTTC
TRBV4-2	TRBJ1-1	few	NA	CASSQGRNTEAFF	TGTGCCAGCAGCCAAGGAAGGAACACTGAAGCTTTCTTT
TRBV4-3	TRBJ1-6	few	NA	CASSQGSYNSPLHF	TGCGCCAGCAGCCAAGGATCATATAATTCACCCCTCCACTTT
TRBV5-1	TRBJ2-3	NA	NA	CASSPQGTDTQYF	TGCGCCAGCAGCCCTCAGGGGACAGATACGCAGTATTTT
TRBV10-3	TRBJ2-2	many	TRBD2	CAIGLAGAGTGELFF	TGTGCCATCGGACTAGCGGGGGCGGGCACCGGGGAGCTGTTTTTT
TRBV25-1	TRBJ1-1	NA	TRBD1	CASSDPGTGITEAFF	TGTGCCAGCAGTGACCCCGGGACAGGGATCACTGAAGCTTTCTTT
TRBV7-9	TRBJ1-1	NA	TRBD1	CASSVGQENTEAFF	TGTGCCAGCAGCGTCGGACAGGAGAACACTGAAGCTTTCTTT